This TCR beta chain emerged from a study of cytomegalovirus exposure and HLA in healthy donors. General study findings and limits: Equally common other TCR beta chains were less clonally expanded than HLA-associated ones, a later analysis found. Fewer N-insertions (relative to the approximately 700-donor mean) were reportedly seen in an Asian-associated ancestry cluster in a later analysis. Roughly uniform sequencing depth across donors was assumed, possibly incorrectly.

CDR1 and CDR2 (germline): PRHDT, FYEKMQ (reference sequence). V trimming: 5 bases; J trimming: 6 bases; junction bases outside the gene matches: 8. The CDR3 extends over 15 amino acids. PCR primers comprised 60 Vbeta and 13 Jbeta primers. Assay: immunoSEQ multiplex PCR; the TCRdb copy retains only in-frame clones and omits some. Seen here are 90,000 to 150,000 clones, around 60% observed once, and the top ten hold more than 8.5%. For this clone: Antigen unknown.

This TCR was sampled from a man aged 35-49 years in good health and CMV-seropositive. The J gene is TRBJ2-7, the V gene TRBV13; 12 bases are a match to TRBD2. Input material: PBMCs. The CDR3 protein is CASSRTSGALSEQYF. In DNA, the CDR3 is TGTGCCAGCAGCCGGACTAGCGGGGCGCTCTCCGAGCAGTACTTC. Supplemented by reference TRBV13 and TRBJ2-7, the full variable domain reads AAGVIQSPRHLIKEKRETATLKCYPIPRHDTVYWYQQGPGQDPQFLISFYEKMQSDKGSIPDRFSAQQFSDYHSELNMSSLELGDSALYFCASSRTSGALSEQYFGPGTRLTVT.